The present T cell receptor (beta chain) was sequenced within a study of blood T cell repertoires in COVID-19. Study background: The origin of the acute and convalescent COVID-19 samples was the United States, Italy and Spain. The analysed material was cDNA or gDNA that came from T cells, B-cell-depleted T cells, or PBMCs.

The germline CDR1 and CDR2 sequences are MNHEY and SVGAGI. The V end lost 2 bases, the J end lost 4 bases, and 5 bases lay between the germline ends. The CDR3 sequence is 13 residues long. Original data processing: Researchers report that nucleated cell counts were estimated from reference gene primer amplification. Assay used: immunoSEQ multiplex PCR; TCRdb lists only in-frame clones, some missing. The DNA gave D and trimming, while V, J and clone size come from that table. The sample lists about 200,000 clones, 86% occurring once. The sequenced sample was peripheral blood. The rearrangement joins TRBV6-5 to TRBJ2-2; D unclear. This clonotype originated in a man aged 25 to 40 who had recovered from COVID-19. CDR3: CASSYRSTGELFF. CDR3 sequence (DNA): TGTGCCAGCAGTTACCGTAGCACCGGGGAGCTGTTTTTT.